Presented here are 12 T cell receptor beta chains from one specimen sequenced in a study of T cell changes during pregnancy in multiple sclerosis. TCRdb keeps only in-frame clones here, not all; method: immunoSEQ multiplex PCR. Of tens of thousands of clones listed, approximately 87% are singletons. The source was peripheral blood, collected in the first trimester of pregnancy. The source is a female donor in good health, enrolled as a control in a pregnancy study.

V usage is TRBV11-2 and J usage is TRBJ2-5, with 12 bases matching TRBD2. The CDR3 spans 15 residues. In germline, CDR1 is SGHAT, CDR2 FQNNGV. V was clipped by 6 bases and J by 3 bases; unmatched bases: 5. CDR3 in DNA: TGTGCCAGCAGTCCACTAGCGGGAGGCGAAGAGACCCAGTACTTC. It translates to CASSPLAGGEETQYF.

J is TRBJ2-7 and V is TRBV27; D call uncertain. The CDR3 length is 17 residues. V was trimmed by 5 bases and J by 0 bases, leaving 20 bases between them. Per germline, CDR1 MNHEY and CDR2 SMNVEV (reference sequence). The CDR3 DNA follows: TGTGCCAGCAGTCCTATCCTACAGTTTTCGAGCTCCTACGAGCAGTACTTC. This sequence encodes CASSPILQFSSSYEQYF.

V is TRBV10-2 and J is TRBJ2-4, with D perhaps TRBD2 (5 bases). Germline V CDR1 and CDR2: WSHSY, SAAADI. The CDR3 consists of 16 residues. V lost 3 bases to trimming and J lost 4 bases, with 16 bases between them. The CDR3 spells CASSETLAFGKNIQYF. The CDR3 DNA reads TGCGCCAGCAGTGAAACCCTAGCTTTCGGAAAAAACATTCAGTACTTC.

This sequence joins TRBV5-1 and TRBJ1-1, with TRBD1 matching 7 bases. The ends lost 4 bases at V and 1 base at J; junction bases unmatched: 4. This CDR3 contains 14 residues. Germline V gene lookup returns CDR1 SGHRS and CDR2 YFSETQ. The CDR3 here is CASSGRQGNTEAFF. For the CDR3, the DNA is TGCGCCAGCAGCGGGAGACAGGGGAACACTGAAGCTTTCTTT.

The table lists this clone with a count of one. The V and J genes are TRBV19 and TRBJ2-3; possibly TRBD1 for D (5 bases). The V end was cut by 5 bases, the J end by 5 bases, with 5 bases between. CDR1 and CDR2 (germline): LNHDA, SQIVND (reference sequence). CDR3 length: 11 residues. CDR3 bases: TGTGCCAGTAGTCAGGGAGATACGCAGTATTTT. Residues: CASSQGDTQYF.

The CDR3 protein is CASSLLALSSYEQYF. In DNA, the CDR3 is TGTGCCAGCAGTTTATTAGCTTTAAGCTCCTACGAGCAGTACTTC. The chain couples TRBV27 to TRBJ2-7; D not resolved. CDR3 length: 15 amino acids. Deletions cut 1 base from V and 0 bases from J, with 10 bases between. Germline loops: CDR1 MNHEY, CDR2 SMNVEV (reference sequence).

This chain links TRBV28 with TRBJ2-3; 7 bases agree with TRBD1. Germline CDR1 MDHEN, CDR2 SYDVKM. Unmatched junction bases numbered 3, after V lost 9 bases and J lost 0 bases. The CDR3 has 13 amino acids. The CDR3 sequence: CASRQGSTDTQYF. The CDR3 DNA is TGTGCCAGTAGACAGGGAAGCACAGATACGCAGTATTTT.

The CDR3 bases are TGTGCCAGCAGTGAAGGGGTAGCGGACGTAACAGATACGCAGTATTTT. Amino acids: CASSEGVADVTDTQYF. The V and J genes are TRBV6-1 and TRBJ2-3; possibly TRBD2 for D (6 bases). CDR3 length: 16 amino acids. Germline V gene data show CDR1 as MNHNS and CDR2 as SASEGT. Trimming shortened V by 1 base and J by 3 bases, and 14 bases separated the two germline ends.

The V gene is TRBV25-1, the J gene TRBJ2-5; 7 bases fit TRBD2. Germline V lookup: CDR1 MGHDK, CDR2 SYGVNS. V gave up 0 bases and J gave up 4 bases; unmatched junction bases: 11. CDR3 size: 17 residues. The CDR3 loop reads CASSEYILGGGRETQYF. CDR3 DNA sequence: TGTGCCAGCAGTGAATATATTCTTGGGGGGGGGAGAGAGACCCAGTACTTC.

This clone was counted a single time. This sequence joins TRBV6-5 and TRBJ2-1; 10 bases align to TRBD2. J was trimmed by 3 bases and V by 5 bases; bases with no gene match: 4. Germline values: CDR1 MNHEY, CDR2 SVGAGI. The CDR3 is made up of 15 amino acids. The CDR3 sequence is CASSLAGEIYNEQFF. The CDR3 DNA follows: TGTGCCAGCAGTCTAGCGGGGGAGATCTACAATGAGCAGTTCTTC.

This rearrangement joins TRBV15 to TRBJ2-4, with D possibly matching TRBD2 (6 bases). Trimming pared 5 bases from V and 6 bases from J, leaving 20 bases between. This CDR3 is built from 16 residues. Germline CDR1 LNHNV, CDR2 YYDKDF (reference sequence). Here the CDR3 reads CATSFEAGSERNIQYF. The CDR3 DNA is TGTGCCACCAGCTTCGAGGCCGGGAGCGAGCGAAACATTCAGTACTTC.

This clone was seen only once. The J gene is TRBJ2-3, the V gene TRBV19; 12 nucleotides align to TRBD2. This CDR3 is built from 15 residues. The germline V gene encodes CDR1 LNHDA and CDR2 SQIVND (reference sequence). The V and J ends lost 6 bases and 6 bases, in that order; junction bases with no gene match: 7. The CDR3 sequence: CASRGLAGGLDTQYF. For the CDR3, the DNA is TGTGCCAGTAGGGGGCTAGCGGGGGGGCTTGATACGCAGTATTTT.